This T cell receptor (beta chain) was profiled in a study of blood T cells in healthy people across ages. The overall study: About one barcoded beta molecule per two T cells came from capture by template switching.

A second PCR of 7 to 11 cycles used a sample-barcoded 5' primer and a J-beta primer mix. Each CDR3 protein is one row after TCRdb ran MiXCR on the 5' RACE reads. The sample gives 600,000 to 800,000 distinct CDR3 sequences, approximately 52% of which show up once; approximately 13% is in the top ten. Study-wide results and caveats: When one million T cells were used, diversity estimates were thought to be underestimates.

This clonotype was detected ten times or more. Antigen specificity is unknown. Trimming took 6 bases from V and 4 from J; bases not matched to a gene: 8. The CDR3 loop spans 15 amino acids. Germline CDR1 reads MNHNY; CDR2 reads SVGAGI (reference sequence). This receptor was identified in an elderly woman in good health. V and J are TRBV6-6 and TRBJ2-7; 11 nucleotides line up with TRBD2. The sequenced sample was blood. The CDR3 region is CASRETSGSRYEQYF. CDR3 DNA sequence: TGTGCCAGCAGAGAAACTAGCGGGAGCCGGTACGAGCAGTACTTC.